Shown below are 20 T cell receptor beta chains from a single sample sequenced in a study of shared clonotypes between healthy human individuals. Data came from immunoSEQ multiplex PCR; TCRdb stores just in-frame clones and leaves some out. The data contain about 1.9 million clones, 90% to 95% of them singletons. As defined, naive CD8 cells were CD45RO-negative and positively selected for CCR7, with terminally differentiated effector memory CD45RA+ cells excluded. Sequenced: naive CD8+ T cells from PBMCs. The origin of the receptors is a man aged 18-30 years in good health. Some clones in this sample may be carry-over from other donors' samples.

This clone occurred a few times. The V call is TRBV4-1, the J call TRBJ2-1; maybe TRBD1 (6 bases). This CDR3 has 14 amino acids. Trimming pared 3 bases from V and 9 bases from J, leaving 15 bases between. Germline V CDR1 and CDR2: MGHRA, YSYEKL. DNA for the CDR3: TGCGCCAGCAGCCATACCTGGAGGACAGCTGAGCAGTTCTTC. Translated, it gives CASSHTWRTAEQFF.

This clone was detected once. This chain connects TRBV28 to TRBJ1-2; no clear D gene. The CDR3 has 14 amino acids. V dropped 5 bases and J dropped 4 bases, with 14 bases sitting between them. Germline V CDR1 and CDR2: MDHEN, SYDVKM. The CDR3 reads CASSPVSLGYGYTF. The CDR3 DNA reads TGTGCCAGCAGTCCAGTCTCACTTGGCTATGGCTACACCTTC.

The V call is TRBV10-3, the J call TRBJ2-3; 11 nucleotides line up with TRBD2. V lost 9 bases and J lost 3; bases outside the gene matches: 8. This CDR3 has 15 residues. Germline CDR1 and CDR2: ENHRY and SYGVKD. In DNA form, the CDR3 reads TGTGCCATAGGACTAGCGGGTGGTACAACAGATACGCAGTATTTT. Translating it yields CAIGLAGGTTDTQYF.

The CDR3 DNA sequence: TGTGCCAGCAGGCCTACGATCGGGACAGATGGCTACACCTTC. Protein product: CASRPTIGTDGYTF. The chain combines TRBV6-5 with TRBJ1-2, with 7 bases matching TRBD1. Germline CDR1 and CDR2: MNHEY and SVGAGI. J lost 6 bases, V lost 6 bases, and 10 bases had no gene match. The CDR3 runs to 14 residues.

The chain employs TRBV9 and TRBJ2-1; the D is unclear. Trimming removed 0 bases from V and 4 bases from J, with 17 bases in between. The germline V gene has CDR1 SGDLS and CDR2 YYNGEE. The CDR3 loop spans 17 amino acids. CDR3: CASSVGGASSGYNEQFF. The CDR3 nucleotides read TGTGCCAGCAGCGTAGGTGGAGCGTCCTCAGGATACAATGAGCAGTTCTTC.

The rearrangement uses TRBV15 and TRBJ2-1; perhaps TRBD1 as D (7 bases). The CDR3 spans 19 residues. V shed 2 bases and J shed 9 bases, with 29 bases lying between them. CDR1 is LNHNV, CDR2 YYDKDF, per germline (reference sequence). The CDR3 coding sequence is TGTGCCACCAGCAGACCCAGACAGGGAGGTTTTTCTTCGGGGATTGAGCAGTTCTTC. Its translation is CATSRPRQGGFSSGIEQFF.

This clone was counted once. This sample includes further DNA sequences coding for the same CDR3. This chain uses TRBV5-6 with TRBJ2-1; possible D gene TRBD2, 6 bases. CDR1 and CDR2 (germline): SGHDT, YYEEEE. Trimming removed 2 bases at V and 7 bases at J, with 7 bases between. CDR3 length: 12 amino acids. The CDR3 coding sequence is TGTGCCAGCAGCTTCGGAGGGAATGAGCAGTTCTTC. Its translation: CASSFGGNEQFF.

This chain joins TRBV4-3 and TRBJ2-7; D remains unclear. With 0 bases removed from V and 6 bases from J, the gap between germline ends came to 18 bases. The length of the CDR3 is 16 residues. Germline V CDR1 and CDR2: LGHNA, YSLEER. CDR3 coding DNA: TGCGCCAGCAGCCAAGATACAGATCAATTATTTCGCGAGCAGTACTTC. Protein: CASSQDTDQLFREQYF.

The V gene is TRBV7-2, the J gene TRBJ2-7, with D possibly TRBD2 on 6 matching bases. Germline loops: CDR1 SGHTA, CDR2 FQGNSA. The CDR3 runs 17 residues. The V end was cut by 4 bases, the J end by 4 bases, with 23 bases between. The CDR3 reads CASSSRRLGGAGYEQYF. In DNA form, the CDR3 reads TGTGCCAGCAGCTCTAGACGACTAGGTGGGGCGGGGTACGAGCAGTACTTC.

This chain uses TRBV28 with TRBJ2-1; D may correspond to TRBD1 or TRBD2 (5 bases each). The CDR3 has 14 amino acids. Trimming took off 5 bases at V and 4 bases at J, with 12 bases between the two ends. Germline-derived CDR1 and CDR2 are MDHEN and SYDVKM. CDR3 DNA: TGTGCCAGCAGTCCCGGGACCCTATACAATGAGCAGTTCTTC. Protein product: CASSPGTLYNEQFF.

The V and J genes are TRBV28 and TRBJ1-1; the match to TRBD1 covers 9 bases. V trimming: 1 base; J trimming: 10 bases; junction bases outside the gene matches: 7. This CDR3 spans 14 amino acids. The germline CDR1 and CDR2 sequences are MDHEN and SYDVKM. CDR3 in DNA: TGTGCCAGCAGTTTATCAAGACAGGGGGGGCGAGCTTTCTTT. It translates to CASSLSRQGGRAFF.

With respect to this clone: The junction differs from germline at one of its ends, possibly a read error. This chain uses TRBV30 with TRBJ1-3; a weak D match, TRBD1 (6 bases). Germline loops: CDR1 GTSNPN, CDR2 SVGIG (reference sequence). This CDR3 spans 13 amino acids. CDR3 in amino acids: CAAPGDPGNTIYF. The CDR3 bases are TGTGCTGCCCCAGGGGACCCTGGGAACACCATATATTTT.

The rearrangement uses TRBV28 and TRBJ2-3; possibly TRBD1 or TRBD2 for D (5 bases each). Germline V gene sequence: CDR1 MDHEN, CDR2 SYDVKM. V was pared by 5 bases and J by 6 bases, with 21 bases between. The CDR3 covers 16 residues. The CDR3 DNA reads TGTGCCAGCAGTCTTGGAGAAGCCACGTGGGGGGATACGCAGTATTTT. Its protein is CASSLGEATWGDTQYF.

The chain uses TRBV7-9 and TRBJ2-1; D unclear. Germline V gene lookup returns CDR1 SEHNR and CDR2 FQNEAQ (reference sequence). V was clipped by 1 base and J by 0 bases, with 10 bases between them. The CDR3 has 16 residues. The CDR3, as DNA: TGTGCCAGCAGCTTAGGGAGCCAGTACTCCTACAATGAGCAGTTCTTC. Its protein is CASSLGSQYSYNEQFF.

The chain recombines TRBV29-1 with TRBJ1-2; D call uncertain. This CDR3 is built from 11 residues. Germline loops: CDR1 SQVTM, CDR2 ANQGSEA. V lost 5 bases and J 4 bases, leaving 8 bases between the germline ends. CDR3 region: CSVIESYGYTF. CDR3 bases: TGCAGCGTTATAGAATCCTATGGCTACACCTTC.

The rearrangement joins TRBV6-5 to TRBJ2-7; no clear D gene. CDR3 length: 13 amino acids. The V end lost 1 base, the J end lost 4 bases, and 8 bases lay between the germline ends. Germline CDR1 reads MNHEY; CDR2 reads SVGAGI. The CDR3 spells CASSYYTGYEQYF. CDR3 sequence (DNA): TGTGCCAGCAGTTACTATACTGGGTACGAGCAGTACTTC.

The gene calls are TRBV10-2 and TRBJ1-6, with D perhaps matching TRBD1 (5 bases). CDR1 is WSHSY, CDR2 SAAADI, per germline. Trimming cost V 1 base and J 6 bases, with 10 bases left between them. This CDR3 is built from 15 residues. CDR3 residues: CASSEFRVVNSPLHF. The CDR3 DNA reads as TGCGCCAGCAGTGAGTTCAGGGTTGTTAATTCACCCCTCCACTTT.

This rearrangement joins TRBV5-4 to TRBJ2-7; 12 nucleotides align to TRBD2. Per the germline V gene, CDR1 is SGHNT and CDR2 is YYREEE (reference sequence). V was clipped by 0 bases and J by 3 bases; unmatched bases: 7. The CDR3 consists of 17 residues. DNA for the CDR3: TGTGCCAGCAGCTTGGACGGACTAGCGGGAAGAGTCTACGAGCAGTACTTC. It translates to CASSLDGLAGRVYEQYF.

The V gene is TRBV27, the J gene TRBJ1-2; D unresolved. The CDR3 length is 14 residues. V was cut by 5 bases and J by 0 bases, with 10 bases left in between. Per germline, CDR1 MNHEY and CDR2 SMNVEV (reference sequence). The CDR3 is CASSPLLTNYGYTF. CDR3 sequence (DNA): TGTGCCAGCAGTCCCCTCCTTACTAACTATGGCTACACCTTC.

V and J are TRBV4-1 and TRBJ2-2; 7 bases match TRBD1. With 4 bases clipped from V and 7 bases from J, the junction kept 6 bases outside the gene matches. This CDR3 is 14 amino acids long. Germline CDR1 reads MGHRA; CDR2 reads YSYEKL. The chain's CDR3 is CASSLLGGSGELFF. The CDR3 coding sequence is TGCGCCAGCAGCCTCCTAGGGGGCAGCGGGGAGCTGTTTTTT.